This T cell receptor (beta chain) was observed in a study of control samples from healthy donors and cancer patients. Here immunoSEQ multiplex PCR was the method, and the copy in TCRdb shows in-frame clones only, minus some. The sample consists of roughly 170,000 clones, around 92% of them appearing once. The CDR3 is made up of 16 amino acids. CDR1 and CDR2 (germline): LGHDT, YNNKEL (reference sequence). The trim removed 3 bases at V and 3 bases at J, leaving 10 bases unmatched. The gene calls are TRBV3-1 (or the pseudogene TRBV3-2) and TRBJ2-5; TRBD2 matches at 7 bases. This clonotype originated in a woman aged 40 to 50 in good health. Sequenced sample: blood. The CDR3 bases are TGTGCCAGCAGCCAGCACTTGACGGGGGGAAAAGAGACCCAGTACTTC. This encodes CASSQHLTGGKETQYF.